This is a list of T cell receptor beta chains from one sample in a study of cytomegalovirus exposure and HLA in healthy donors. TCRdb keeps only in-frame clones here, not all; method: immunoSEQ multiplex PCR. Counted here are some 170,000 clones, 75% to 90% occurring once; the ten biggest clones make up around 0.91%. The material sequenced was PBMCs. Receptors were obtained from a girl under 10 years old in good health and CMV-seropositive. Each CDR3 is given with its conserved first and last residue. D genes are given only for firm matches. Rows give clone size only sometimes, using once, few, many, or a class for an expanded clone.

>TRBD1|once|TRBJ1-1|15|TRBV6-1
CASRPRTGGRTEAFF
TGTGCCAGCAGGCCCAGAACAGGGGGACGCACTGAAGCTTTCTTT
>TRBD1|.|TRBJ2-7|14|TRBV19
CASRDRDRSYEQYF
TGTGCCAGTAGGGACCGGGACAGGTCCTACGAGCAGTACTTC
>TRBD1|.|TRBJ1-3|13|TRBV2
CASFDRAGNTIYF
TGTGCCAGCTTTGACAGGGCTGGAAACACCATATATTTT
>.|once|TRBJ2-2|14|TRBV29-1
CSAPLGGVAGELFF
TGCAGCGCCCCACTAGGCGGGGTCGCCGGGGAGCTGTTTTTT
>.|.|TRBJ1-2|12|TRBV5-4
CASSFETLGYTF
TGTGCCAGCAGCTTCGAAACTTTGGGCTACACCTTC
>.|.|TRBJ2-1|11|TRBV13
CASSRGARFFF
TGTGCCAGCAGCCGGGGAGCGCGGTTTTTCTTC
>.|.|TRBJ2-2|14|TRBV5-1
CASSLDTFTGELFF
TGCGCCAGCAGCTTGGACACCTTCACCGGGGAGCTGTTTTTT
>TRBD2|.|TRBJ2-3|19|TRBV19
CARGWRPLRLAGHWDTQYF
TGTGCCAGGGGGTGGAGGCCTCTGCGCCTAGCGGGACACTGGGATACGCAGTATTTT
>.|.|TRBJ1-5|16|TRBV18
CASSPDSGYSNQPQHF
TGTGCCAGCTCACCGGACAGTGGATATAGCAATCAGCCCCAGCATTTT
>.|.|TRBJ1-3|17|TRBV18
CASSPGVASISGNTIYF
TGTGCCAGCTCACCCGGGGTTGCGTCCATCTCTGGAAACACCATATATTTT
>TRBD2|.|TRBJ2-1|18|TRBV5-1
CASSIRPSGTLSYNEQFF
TGCGCCAGCAGCATTAGGCCTAGCGGGACCCTATCCTACAATGAGCAGTTCTTC
>.|.|TRBJ2-6|16|TRBV30
CAWSASPVSGANVLTF
TGTGCCTGGAGTGCCTCCCCAGTGTCTGGGGCCAACGTCCTGACTTTC
>TRBD2|.|TRBJ2-7|15|TRBV5-1
CASSLVSSGAYEQYF
TGCGCCAGCAGCTTGGTGTCTAGCGGGGCTTACGAGCAGTACTTC
>TRBD2|.|TRBJ2-1|15|TRBV7-9
CASSSLADSNNEQFF
TGTGCCAGCAGCTCCCTAGCGGATTCTAACAATGAGCAGTTCTTC
>TRBD1|.|TRBJ2-7|15|TRBV28
CASSLMGQGSHEQYF
TGTGCCAGCAGTTTAATGGGACAGGGTAGCCACGAGCAGTACTTC
>.|.|TRBJ2-7|17|TRBV28
CASRHGPPGGLSSEQYF
TGTGCCAGCAGACACGGCCCCCCCGGAGGCCTTTCCTCCGAGCAGTACTTC
>TRBD1|.|TRBJ2-1|15|TRBV6-4
CASSAHRTGYNEQFF
TGTGCCAGCAGTGCTCACAGGACAGGGTACAATGAGCAGTTCTTC
>TRBD2|.|TRBJ2-5|15|TRBV30
CASGLAGIPQETQYF
TGTGCCTCGGGACTAGCGGGGATACCCCAAGAGACCCAGTACTTC
>.|few|TRBJ2-1|13|TRBV6-6
CASRVSTGYEQFF
TGTGCCAGCAGAGTTTCAACGGGGTATGAGCAGTTCTTC
>.|.|TRBJ2-1|13|TRBV6-6
CATEARSYNEQFF
TGTGCCACCGAGGCCAGATCCTACAATGAGCAGTTCTTC
>.|.|TRBJ2-4|11|TRBV20-1
CSASPGNIQYF
TGCAGTGCTAGCCCGGGAAACATTCAGTACTTC